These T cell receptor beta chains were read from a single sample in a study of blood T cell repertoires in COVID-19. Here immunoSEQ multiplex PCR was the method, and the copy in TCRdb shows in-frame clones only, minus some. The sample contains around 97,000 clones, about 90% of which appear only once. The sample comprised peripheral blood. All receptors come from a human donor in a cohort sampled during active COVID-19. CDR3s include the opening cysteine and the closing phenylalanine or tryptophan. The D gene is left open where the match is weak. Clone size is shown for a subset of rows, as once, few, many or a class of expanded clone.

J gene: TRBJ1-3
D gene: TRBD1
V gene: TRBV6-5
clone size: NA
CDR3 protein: CASSYSRTGFGNTIYF
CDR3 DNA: TGTGCCAGCAGTTACAGCAGGACAGGGTTCGGAAACACCATATATTTT

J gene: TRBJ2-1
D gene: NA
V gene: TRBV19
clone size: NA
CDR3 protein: CASYSGRSYNEQFF
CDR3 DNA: TGTGCCAGTTATAGCGGCCGCTCCTACAATGAGCAGTTCTTC

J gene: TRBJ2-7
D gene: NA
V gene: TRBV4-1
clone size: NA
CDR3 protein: CASSQDRFPGAYEQYF
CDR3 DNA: TGCGCCAGCAGCCAAGATCGATTTCCAGGGGCCTACGAGCAGTACTTC

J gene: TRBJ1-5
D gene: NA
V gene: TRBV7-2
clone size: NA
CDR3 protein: CASSTRQSVNQPQHF
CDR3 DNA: TGTGCCAGCAGCACACGACAGTCCGTCAATCAGCCCCAGCATTTT

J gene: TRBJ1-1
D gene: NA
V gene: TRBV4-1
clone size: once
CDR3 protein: CASSHASGDMNTEAFF
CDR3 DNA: TGCGCCAGCAGCCACGCCAGCGGCGACATGAACACTGAAGCTTTCTTT

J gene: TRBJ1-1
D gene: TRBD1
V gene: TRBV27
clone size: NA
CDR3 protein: CASSLYATGGYTEAFF
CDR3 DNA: TGTGCCAGCAGTTTATATGCGACAGGGGGCTACACTGAAGCTTTCTTT

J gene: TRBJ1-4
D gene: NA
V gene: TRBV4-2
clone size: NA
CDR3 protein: CASSQEEGLNEKLFF
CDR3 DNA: TGTGCCAGCAGCCAAGAGGAGGGGCTTAATGAAAAACTGTTTTTT

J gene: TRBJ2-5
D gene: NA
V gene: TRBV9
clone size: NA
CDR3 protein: CASQGGDQETQYF
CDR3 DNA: TGTGCCAGCCAAGGAGGAGACCAAGAGACCCAGTACTTC

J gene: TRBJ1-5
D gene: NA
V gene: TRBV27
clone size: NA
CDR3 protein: CASSSSGLGNQPQHF
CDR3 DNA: TGTGCCAGCAGTTCCTCAGGGTTGGGCAATCAGCCCCAGCATTTT

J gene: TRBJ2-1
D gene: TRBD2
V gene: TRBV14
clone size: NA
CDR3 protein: CASSQDGGGGGHNEQFF
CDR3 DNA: TGTGCCAGCAGCCAAGATGGCGGGGGGGGCGGTCACAATGAGCAGTTCTTC

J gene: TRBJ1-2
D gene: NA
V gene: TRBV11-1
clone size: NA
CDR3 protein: CASSPQGRKTYGYTF
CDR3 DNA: TGTGCCAGCAGCCCGCAGGGCCGTAAGACTTATGGCTACACCTTC

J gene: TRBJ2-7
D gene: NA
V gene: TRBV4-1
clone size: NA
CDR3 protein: CASSPTGYYEQYF
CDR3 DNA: TGCGCCAGCAGCCCCACAGGGTACTACGAGCAGTACTTC

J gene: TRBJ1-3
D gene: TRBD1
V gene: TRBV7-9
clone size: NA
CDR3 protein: CASSPATTGPGNTIYF
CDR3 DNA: TGTGCCAGCAGCCCGGCGACGACAGGGCCTGGAAACACCATATATTTT

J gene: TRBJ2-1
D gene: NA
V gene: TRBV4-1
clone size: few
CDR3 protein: CASSQVWAGGAGVTYNEQFF
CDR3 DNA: TGCGCCAGCAGCCAAGTATGGGCAGGGGGAGCGGGAGTTACATACAATGAGCAGTTCTTC